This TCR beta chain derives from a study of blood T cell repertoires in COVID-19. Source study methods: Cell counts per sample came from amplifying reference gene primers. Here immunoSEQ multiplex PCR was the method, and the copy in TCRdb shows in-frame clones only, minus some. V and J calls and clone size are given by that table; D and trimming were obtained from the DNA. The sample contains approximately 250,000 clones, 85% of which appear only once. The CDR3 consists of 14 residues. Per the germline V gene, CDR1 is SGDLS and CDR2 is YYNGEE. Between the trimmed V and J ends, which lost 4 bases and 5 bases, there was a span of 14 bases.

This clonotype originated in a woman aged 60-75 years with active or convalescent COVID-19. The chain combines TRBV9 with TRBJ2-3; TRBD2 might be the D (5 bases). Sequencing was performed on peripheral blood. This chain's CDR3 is CASSLATRGDTQYF. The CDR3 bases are TGTGCCAGCAGCCTAGCTACCCGGGGAGATACGCAGTATTTT.